This TCR beta chain was sequenced in a study of cytomegalovirus exposure and HLA in healthy donors. Turning to the study itself: The 110 or so validation repertoires used a platform that matched the one used for the approximately 610 first-cohort repertoires, as a later analysis reported.

Measured with immunoSEQ multiplex PCR; TCRdb has only the in-frame clones, and not every one. Of 150,000 to 200,000 clones listed, roughly 96% are singletons. Germline V gene data show CDR1 as SGHTA and CDR2 as FQGNSA. J was trimmed by 4 bases and V by 2 bases; bases with no gene match: 6. The CDR3 totals 17 residues. As concerns this clone: The antigen is not known.

Whole-study findings and limits: The study put roughly 160 TCR beta chains on its list as cytomegalovirus-associated.

Specimen: PBMCs. The J gene is TRBJ2-2, the V gene TRBV7-2; 11 nucleotides align to TRBD2. The TCR comes from a woman younger than 30 in good health and CMV-seronegative. CDR3 residues: CASSLRPSGGFTGELFF. The CDR3 bases are TGTGCCAGCAGCTTAAGGCCTAGCGGGGGGTTCACCGGGGAGCTGTTTTTT.